A single sample gave rise to the 27 T cell receptor beta chains below, sequenced in a study of beta chain features in type 1 diabetes. What was sequenced were expressed TCRB transcripts, since all of the isolated RNA had been reverse transcribed. Method: immunoSEQ multiplex PCR; TCRdb's copy keeps in-frame clones and lacks some. The table records 100,000 to 150,000 clones, 9% of them present only once. Their antigen targets remain unknown. Whole-study findings and limits: TCRB CDR3s were moderately but significantly shorter in Type 1 diabetes patients in all four CD4+ subsets.

The sequencing sample was made of central memory CD4+ T cells from blood. The origin of the receptors is a man between 25 and 39 years old with type 1 diabetes.

This chain connects TRBV7-8 to TRBJ2-1; D gene uncertain. From germline, CDR1 is SGHVS and CDR2 FQNEAQ. CDR3 length: 13 residues. Trimming stripped 4 bases from V and 13 bases from J, with 17 bases between. CDR3 in DNA: TGTGCCAGCAGCTCAAATCAAGACACTCCTCAGTTCTTC. It specifies CASSSNQDTPQFF.

This clone turned up a few times. The chain is built from TRBV9 and TRBJ2-7, with D hard to call. Per the germline V gene, CDR1 is SGDLS and CDR2 is YYNGEE. The V end was cut by 0 bases, the J end by 3 bases, with 10 bases between. The CDR3 extends over 14 amino acids. CDR3 sequence: CASSVAPNSYEQYF. In nucleotides, the CDR3 is TGTGCCAGCAGCGTAGCCCCCAACAGCTACGAGCAGTACTTC. Combining the CDR3 with reference TRBV9 and TRBJ2-7 gives the whole variable domain DSGVTQTPKHLITATGQRVTLRCSPRSGDLSVYWYQQSLDQGLQFLIQYYNGEERAKGNILERFSAQQFPDLHSELNLSSLELGDSALYFCASSVAPNSYEQYFGPGTRLTVT.

This clone was seen a few times. The chain is built from TRBV5-5 and TRBJ2-1; 11 bases agree with TRBD2. This CDR3 is built from 16 residues. Germline V CDR1 and CDR2: SGHKS, YYEKEE (reference sequence). The J segment lost 7 bases and the V segment lost 4 bases, leaving 10 bases of the junction unmatched. The CDR3: CASSHPLGLAENEQFF. The CDR3 bases are TGTGCCAGCAGCCATCCCCTGGGACTAGCGGAGAATGAGCAGTTCTTC.

The J gene is TRBJ2-7, the V gene TRBV5-6; 7 bases line up with TRBD2. Germline V CDR1 and CDR2: SGHDT, YYEEEE. The length of the CDR3 is 15 residues. J lost 3 bases, V lost 4 bases, and 10 bases had no gene match. The CDR3: CASSPITREGYEQYF. The CDR3 DNA is TGTGCCAGCAGCCCAATTACCAGGGAGGGCTACGAGCAGTACTTC.

As DNA, the CDR3 is TGTGCCAGCAGCCAAGCCGCGATTAGCACAGATACGCAGTATTTT. Its protein is CASSQAAISTDTQYF. V and J are TRBV4-2 and TRBJ2-3; D not resolved. The V end lost 1 base, the J end lost 0 bases, and 8 bases lay between the germline ends. This CDR3 has 15 residues. Germline values: CDR1 LGHNA, CDR2 YNFKEQ.

This clone has just a few counts. The genes are TRBV5-6 and TRBJ1-1; D remains ambiguous. Germline CDR1 and CDR2: SGHDT and YYEEEE. The V and J ends lost 2 bases and 11 bases respectively, with 16 bases between them. CDR3 length: 13 residues. CDR3 bases: TGTGCCAGCAGCTTTGGAGACCCCGGTATGGCTTTCTTT. Protein product: CASSFGDPGMAFF.

The rearrangement links TRBV5-1 to TRBJ2-1; the D gene is possibly TRBD2 (5 bases). Germline V gene sequence: CDR1 SGHRS, CDR2 YFSETQ. The CDR3 has 13 residues. Trimming removed 3 bases at V and 9 bases at J, with 13 bases between. Written as DNA, the CDR3 is TGCGCCAGCAGCTCCTACGGGGTAACTGAGCAGTTCTTC. Protein: CASSSYGVTEQFF.

This clone came up a few times. The V call is TRBV2, the J call TRBJ2-3; 7 nucleotides agree with TRBD2. With 8 bases clipped from V and 1 base from J, the junction kept 12 bases outside the gene matches. Germline V lookup: CDR1 SNHLY, CDR2 FYNNEI. The CDR3 extends over 16 amino acids. CDR3 loop: CASGSGGLLRTDTQYF. CDR3 coding DNA: TGTGCCAGCGGATCGGGGGGTCTCTTACGCACAGATACGCAGTATTTT.

This sequence joins TRBV9 and TRBJ1-2; maybe TRBD1 (6 bases). V lost 0 bases to trimming and J lost 4 bases, with 13 bases between them. This CDR3 spans 15 amino acids. Per germline, CDR1 SGDLS and CDR2 YYNGEE. DNA of the CDR3: TGTGCCAGCAGCGTAGGGACAGACCCCAGCTATGGCTACACCTTC. The encoded protein is CASSVGTDPSYGYTF.

This clone was seen many times. The rearrangement links TRBV23-1 to TRBJ1-2; the match to TRBD1 covers 10 bases. TRBV23-1 is sorted into the ORF group, with uncertain function. The CDR3 has 18 residues. The ends lost 2 bases at V and 2 bases at J; junction bases unmatched: 11. CDR3 nucleotides: TGCGCCAGCAGTCAACCATATTTACCGGGACAGGGGAACTATGGCTACACCTTC. Its translation is CASSQPYLPGQGNYGYTF.

V is TRBV4-3 and J is TRBJ2-4; tentatively, D is TRBD1 (6 bases). From germline, CDR1 is LGHNA and CDR2 YSLEER. With 0 bases removed from V and 15 bases from J, the gap between germline ends came to 21 bases. The CDR3 has 15 residues. The CDR3 loop reads CASSQERGGGLMLYF. CDR3 DNA: TGCGCCAGCAGCCAAGAAAGGGGTGGGGGCCTTATGCTGTACTTC.

This chain links TRBV2 with TRBJ1-2, with no clear D. The length of the CDR3 is 14 residues. V lost 6 bases and J 0 bases, leaving 11 bases between the germline ends. Looked up from germline, CDR1 is SNHLY and CDR2 is FYNNEI. The DNA for the CDR3 is TGTGCCAGCAGCTACACGCTAGCTAACTATGGCTACACCTTC. It codes for CASSYTLANYGYTF.

In this sample, this clone turned up a few times. This rearrangement joins TRBV15 to TRBJ1-5; D unclear. V lost 3 bases and J lost 3, with 12 bases in between. Germline lookup yields CDR1 LNHNV and CDR2 YYDKDF (reference sequence). The CDR3 covers 15 residues. Here the CDR3 reads CATSSVPEVNQPQHF. CDR3 in DNA: TGTGCCACCAGCAGCGTCCCCGAGGTCAATCAGCCCCAGCATTTT.

This clone was seen a few times. The rearrangement joins TRBV2 to TRBJ2-3; 12 nucleotides match TRBD2. Germline CDR1 is SNHLY and CDR2 is FYNNEI. J lost 6 bases, V lost 7 bases, and 8 bases had no gene match. The CDR3 is 15 amino acids. In DNA, the CDR3 is TGTGCCAGCAATCGACTAGCGGGGGCCAGGGATACGCAGTATTTT. As protein: CASNRLAGARDTQYF.

This clone occurred a few times. The rearrangement uses TRBV18 and TRBJ1-1; D may be TRBD1 (6 bases). Germline CDR1 is KGHSH and CDR2 is LQKENI. CDR3 length: 16 amino acids. The V gene lost 6 bases and the J gene lost 4 bases, with 21 bases spanning the gap. The CDR3 region has the DNA TGTGCCAGCTCCGACCTGATGGGCAGGGGATTCACTGAAGCTTTCTTT. It translates to CASSDLMGRGFTEAFF. The variable domain in full, with the rest retrieved from reference TRBV18 and TRBJ1-1, is NAGVMQNPRHLVRRRGQEARLRCSPMKGHSHVYWYRQLPEEGLKFMVYLQKENIIDESGMPKERFSAEFPKEGPSILRIQQVVRGDSAAYFCASSDLMGRGFTEAFFGQGTRLTVV.

In DNA, the CDR3 is TGTGCCAGCAGCTTTGGTTTGAGGTGGGAGACCCAGTACTTC. Protein product: CASSFGLRWETQYF. This sequence joins TRBV7-2 and TRBJ2-5, with D unclear. V was trimmed by 3 bases and J by 5 bases, leaving 13 bases between them. This CDR3 is built from 14 residues. Per the germline V gene, CDR1 is SGHTA and CDR2 is FQGNSA.

This clone was observed a handful of times. V is TRBV18 and J is TRBJ1-1, with D possibly TRBD1 on 6 matching bases. CDR1 is KGHSH and CDR2 is LQKENI in the germline V gene. The CDR3 has 14 amino acids. The ends were cut back, 3 bases at V and 5 bases at J, with 13 bases in the middle. The CDR3: CASSPQGPGTEAFF. DNA for the CDR3: TGTGCCAGCTCACCGCAGGGGCCGGGAACTGAAGCTTTCTTT.

The CDR3 region has the DNA TGTGCCAGCAGCGTAGAGGGGGACAGGGGGTACGGAGGCTACACCTTC. Protein sequence: CASSVEGDRGYGGYTF. The V call is TRBV9, the J call TRBJ1-2; the match to TRBD1 covers 11 bases. V was clipped by 0 bases and J by 8 bases; unmatched bases: 9. CDR1 and CDR2 (germline): SGDLS, YYNGEE. The CDR3 covers 16 residues.

This rearrangement joins TRBV9 to TRBJ2-1; no firm D call. CDR1 is SGDLS, CDR2 YYNGEE, per germline. This CDR3 is built from 14 residues. The V end lost 0 bases, the J end lost 5 bases, and 9 bases lay between the germline ends. CDR3 sequence reads: CASSVEISHNEQFF. Here the CDR3 DNA reads TGTGCCAGCAGCGTAGAAATTAGCCACAATGAGCAGTTCTTC.

This chain connects TRBV2 to TRBJ2-2; the D gene is possibly TRBD2 (5 bases). The germline CDR1 and CDR2 sequences are SNHLY and FYNNEI. The length of the CDR3 is 15 residues. V shed 5 bases and J shed 3 bases, with 13 bases lying between them. The chain's CDR3 is CASSKTRRDTGELFF. The CDR3 DNA reads TGTGCCAGCAGTAAGACCCGGCGGGACACCGGGGAGCTGTTTTTT.

This chain links TRBV7-9 with TRBJ2-1, with 9 bases matching TRBD2. V dropped 5 bases and J dropped 6; count of bases not matched to a gene: 5. Germline CDR1 SEHNR, CDR2 FQNEAQ (reference sequence). This CDR3 contains 14 residues. The CDR3 nucleotides read TGTGCCAGCAGCCAAATAGCGGGGGTCAATGAGCAGTTCTTC. Protein product: CASSQIAGVNEQFF.

The chain couples TRBV29-1 to TRBJ2-3; TRBD2 matches 9 bases. Germline V gene lookup returns CDR1 SQVTM and CDR2 ANQGSEA. The CDR3 is made up of 14 amino acids. V shed 6 bases, J shed 8 bases, and the junction held 12 bases outside the gene matches. CDR3 sequence: CSVAGTSRSSTQYF. The CDR3 DNA sequence: TGCAGCGTCGCCGGGACTAGCAGGTCGAGTACGCAGTATTTT.

This clone was seen a few times. The chain couples TRBV5-1 to TRBJ1-1; 10 nucleotides align to TRBD1. With 3 bases clipped from V and 4 bases from J, the junction kept 3 bases outside the gene matches. The CDR3 length is 14 residues. Per germline, CDR1 SGHRS and CDR2 YFSETQ. In DNA form, the CDR3 reads TGCGCCAGCAGCTCATGGACAGGGGGCACTGAAGCTTTCTTT. Protein product: CASSSWTGGTEAFF. The full variable domain, completed using reference TRBV5-1 and TRBJ1-1, is KAGVTQTPRYLIKTRGQQVTLSCSPISGHRSVSWYQQTPGQGLQFLFEYFSETQRNKGNFPGRFSGRQFSNSRSEMNVSTLELGDSALYLCASSSWTGGTEAFFGQGTRLTVV.

The chain joins TRBV10-3 to TRBJ2-3; 9 bases map to TRBD1. The CDR3 is made up of 17 amino acids. The V segment lost 3 bases and the J segment 2 bases; nucleotides outside the gene matches: 9. Per the germline V gene, CDR1 is ENHRY and CDR2 is SYGVKD. CDR3 in DNA: TGTGCCATCAGTGACCTCCTACAGGGGGCATTCACAGATACGCAGTATTTT. Translated, it gives CAISDLLQGAFTDTQYF.

In this sample, this clone turned up a few times. The J gene is TRBJ2-5, the V gene TRBV6-6; D unclear. The germline gives CDR1 MNHNY, CDR2 SVGAGI (reference sequence). The ends were cut back, 7 bases at V and 5 bases at J, with 20 bases in the middle. The CDR3 covers 15 residues. Written as DNA, the CDR3 is TGTGCCAGCACCCACTACCTTCGGAATCTGGAGACCCAGTACTTC. Encoded protein: CASTHYLRNLETQYF.

The CDR3 DNA is TGTGCCAGCAGCCGGTCTCCTAGCGGGGGGGCGTCCTACAATGAGCAGTTCTTC. Translation gives CASSRSPSGGASYNEQFF. V gene TRBV4-2 combines with J gene TRBJ2-1; 12 positions agree with TRBD2. The CDR3 runs 18 residues. CDR1 and CDR2 (germline): LGHNA, YNFKEQ. Losses at the gene ends were 4 bases for V and 1 base for J; bases not matched to a gene: 8.

This clone was found a few times. The chain recombines TRBV19 with TRBJ1-2; D perhaps matches TRBD1 (5 bases). The germline CDR1 and CDR2 sequences are LNHDA and SQIVND (reference sequence). Trimming left V 5 bases short and J 3 bases short, with 13 bases between. This CDR3 has 14 residues. The CDR3 DNA reads TGTGCCAGTAGTCGACAGCACGCCGACTATGGCTACACCTTC. Translating gives CASSRQHADYGYTF. Full variable domain (rest looked up from reference TRBV19 and TRBJ1-2): DGGITQSPKYLFRKEGQNVTLSCEQNLNHDAMYWYRQDPGQGLRLIYYSQIVNDFQKGDIAEGYSVSREKKESFPLTVTSAQKNPTAFYLCASSRQHADYGYTFGSGTRLTVV.